This T cell receptor (beta chain) came from a study of T cell changes during pregnancy in multiple sclerosis. TCRdb's copy holds only in-frame clones and misses some; the assay was immunoSEQ multiplex PCR. The repertoire holds some 96,000 clones, with approximately 90% as singletons. This CDR3 comprises 14 residues. Germline V CDR1 and CDR2: SNHLY, FYNNEI. The germline V and J ends were trimmed by 6 bases and 4 bases, with 15 bases remaining between them. The sample here was peripheral blood, taken after pregnancy. The receptor was isolated from a female donor with multiple sclerosis, enrolled in a pregnancy study. The chain couples TRBV2 to TRBJ1-1; no clear D. The CDR3 here is CASRFRPTSTEAFF. CDR3 nucleotides: TGTGCCAGCAGATTCAGGCCTACCTCCACTGAAGCTTTCTTT.